Reported below is one T cell receptor beta chain. Its specific antigen is unknown. Base qualities are missing; no much larger clone stands one base away. The record originates from a study of shared clonotypes between healthy human individuals (dated by TCRdb to the early 2020s). Concerning the study at large: The cohort comprised a couple of women and a few men aged 18 to 49 years. To increase sequencing depth and limit assay-specific biases, different laboratories used diverse techniques to prepare libraries and sequence TCR repertoires. For each donor, CD4 naive and CD4 memory were each run on three plates, CD8 naive on two plates, and CD8 memory on one plate. Blood TCR repertoires of five healthy adults were deeply sequenced to estimate repertoire size and the extent of clonotype sharing between individuals. Per donor, leukapheresis produced somewhere between about 0.94 and 9.5 billion PBMCs.

The junction shows trimming of 2 bases on V and 5 bases on J, plus 12 bases between the germline ends. CDR1 and CDR2 (SGHVS, FQNEAQ) derive from the germline V gene. The CDR3 measures 14 amino acids from cysteine to phenylalanine. Just CDR3 DNA is preserved here, 42 bases in frame from base 1. CD8 naive samples were CD45RO-negative cells positively selected for CCR7, giving a CD45RA+CCR7+ population that excluded TemRA cells. The donors were healthy, HIV-negative adults with no recently reported acute infections or vaccinations. Every donor was a Caucasian adult living in Nashville, Tennessee, USA. Blood was obtained by leukapheresis, after which PBMCs were separated by Ficoll-Histopaque density gradient centrifugation and cryopreserved in liquid nitrogen vapor phase. Purity and quantity of every magnetically sorted T cell population were checked by analytical flow cytometry. Genomic DNA was isolated from each sorted fraction and quantified by UV absorbance on a Nanodrop 2000c.

TCR CDR3 regions were amplified from genomic DNA by multiplex PCR using the deep immunoSEQ assay. Extracted genomic DNA from each cell subset was distributed evenly across all wells of several immunoSEQ 96-well plates, and each plate was treated as a replicate. For sorted subsets, approximately 190 ng of genomic DNA, equivalent to some 30,000 T cell genomes, went into each replicate PCR. The purified libraries were quantified using a Qubit 3.0 fluorometer, sized with a Bioanalyzer 2100, and then quantified again using the KAPA Library Quantification kit. Each immunoSEQ 96-well plate was sequenced on its own single-read 150-cycle Illumina NextSeq 550 flow cell. The paper's data handling went like this. Because the immunoSEQ output held only junctional sequences and lacked quality scores, the filtering could not match the filtering applied to full-length reads. Sequences were annotated with PyIR, a Python wrapper for IgBLAST v1.9, and V/J genes and CDR3 were assigned using IMGT germline references. Reads were filtered out if the reads had weak V/J assignments (E-value above 1e-6), no CDR3, stop codons, out-of-frame junctions, or ambiguous translated residues. A V3J clonotype was defined by an identical inferred V gene, J gene, and CDR3 amino acid sequence. Percentage overlap between repertoires was computed as shared unique clonotypes divided by the size of the smaller repertoire. Richness of each repertoire was evaluated using RTK rarefaction, the Chao1 estimator, and Recon v2.1 estimates of unobserved clonotypes. Generation probabilities for all TCRbeta clonotypes obtained by the gDNA method from a few donors were computed using OLGA. Entries here come from immuneACCESS through TCRdb and include only in-frame sequences with V and J called. Some clones fail to appear in such tables; in the studies checked, an unresolved V gene covers under half of the shortfall, and the cause of the remainder is unknown. The DNA was the basis for D and trimming; V, J and clone size are from that table. Across this sample there are millions of clones, with around 96% seen only once. The leading ten clones occupy approximately 1.2% of the sample.

Findings and caveats that apply to the study as a whole: Sampling was restricted to blood, and TCR repertoires in tissues likely differ from the TCR repertoires found in blood. Rarefaction of sorted-subset datasets indicated incomplete sequencing despite the large sequencing depth. About 5% of naive CD4, 3.5% of naive CD8, 2% to 2.5% of memory CD4, and approximately 0.4% of memory CD8 clonotypes were shared across several donors. Estimated clonotype richness was generally larger for naive than for memory subsets. Pairwise subsampling indicated that sequencing depth was expected to affect the degree of clonotype sharing among donors. Because the study included only a small number of donors, the genetic and exposure-history diversity represented was limited. Higher generation probabilities were observed for clonotypes shared by all four sorted-subset donors than for non-shared clonotypes.

This clonotype was sampled from a man between 18 and 29 years old in good health. The V gene is TRBV7-8 and the J gene is TRBJ2-5, with no D gene named confidently. Sequencing was performed on naive CD8+ T cells sorted from blood. Per the publication, the cell subset or site label means: CD45RA+CCR7+. The DNA is TGTGCCAGCAGCTTATTAATGCAAGTGGAGACCCAGTACTTC. Its amino acids are CASSLLMQVETQYF.